The 24 T cell receptor beta chains below all came from one sample that was sequenced in a study of blood T cell repertoires in COVID-19. This table comes from immunoSEQ multiplex PCR, and its TCRdb copy is limited to in-frame clones, with some not included. Counted here are 270,000 or so clones, under 90% occurring once; the ten biggest clones make up about 3.2%. Source material: peripheral blood. These receptors came from a woman aged 55-70 years with active or convalescent COVID-19.

This rearrangement joins TRBV14 to TRBJ2-3; D is unresolved. The V and J ends lost 0 bases and 2 bases respectively, with 6 bases between them. CDR3 size: 14 residues. From germline, CDR1 is SGHDN and CDR2 FVKESK. CDR3 coding DNA: TGTGCCAGCAGCCAAGAACAGTACACAGATACGCAGTATTTT. Amino acids: CASSQEQYTDTQYF.

The rearrangement links TRBV2 to TRBJ1-6; TRBD1 matches at 8 bases. After removal of 5 bases from V and 8 bases from J, the junction contained 11 bases not matched to a gene. Germline CDR1 is SNHLY and CDR2 is FYNNEI. The CDR3 contains 16 residues. Here the CDR3 DNA reads TGTGCCAGCAGTCAGGACAGGGACATAATAGATTCACCCCTCCACTTT. Translating it yields CASSQDRDIIDSPLHF.

This chain links TRBV7-9 with TRBJ2-1; 9 nucleotides align to TRBD1. Germline V lookup: CDR1 SEHNR, CDR2 FQNEAQ (reference sequence). The CDR3 runs to 15 residues. J lost 11 bases, V lost 5 bases, and 13 bases had no gene match. The CDR3 nucleotides read TGTGCCAGCAGCCTACCCGGGACAGGGAGGTCAAAGCAGTTCTTC. It specifies CASSLPGTGRSKQFF.

The rearrangement uses TRBV18 and TRBJ2-5, with TRBD1 identical over 8 bases. Germline-derived CDR1 and CDR2 are KGHSH and LQKENI. With V trimmed by 3 bases and J by 2 bases, 8 bases remained unmatched. This CDR3 is built from 16 residues. DNA of the CDR3: TGTGCCAGCTCACCCTCCCGGGACAGGCCTCAAGAGACCCAGTACTTC. Translation: CASSPSRDRPQETQYF.

J is TRBJ2-3 and V is TRBV4-2; TRBD1 might be the D (6 bases). Germline assignment: CDR1 LGHNA and CDR2 YNFKEQ. V was shortened by 0 bases and J by 5 bases, with 15 bases between the two germline ends. This CDR3 comprises 16 residues. This CDR3 is CASSQESPLGGDTQYF. CDR3 nucleotide sequence: TGTGCCAGCAGCCAAGAGTCCCCACTAGGGGGAGATACGCAGTATTTT.

Only a few counts were recorded for this clone. The CDR3 region has the DNA TGTGCCAGCAGCGTAGATGGGACAAGAAATAACTATGGCTACACCTTC. Translating it yields CASSVDGTRNNYGYTF. This chain joins TRBV9 and TRBJ1-2, with D possibly TRBD1 on 6 matching bases. The CDR3 spans 16 residues. The V gene's germline CDR1 is SGDLS and CDR2 YYNGEE. Trimming removed 0 bases from V and 1 base from J, with 13 bases in between.

The rearrangement uses TRBV28 and TRBJ1-5; D remains unclear. Germline CDR1 is MDHEN and CDR2 is SYDVKM. The CDR3 is 15 amino acids. Deletions cut 6 bases from V and 2 bases from J, with 14 bases between. In DNA form, the CDR3 reads TGTGCCAGCAGCCCCCGGGGATTGGGCAATCAGCCCCAGCATTTT. This sequence encodes CASSPRGLGNQPQHF.

This rearrangement joins TRBV5-1 to TRBJ2-5, with 7 nucleotides matching TRBD2. V was pared by 0 bases and J by 1 base, with 9 bases of the junction left unmatched. CDR1 and CDR2 (germline): SGHRS, YFSETQ. The CDR3 covers 17 residues. This chain's CDR3 is CASSLEGIGGFQETQYF. CDR3 nucleotide sequence: TGCGCCAGCAGCTTGGAGGGGATCGGGGGGTTCCAAGAGACCCAGTACTTC.

The chain joins TRBV9 to TRBJ1-3, with D hard to call. This CDR3 comprises 18 residues. V was trimmed by 0 bases and J by 0 bases, leaving 16 bases between them. Germline V CDR1 and CDR2: SGDLS, YYNGEE. CDR3 in DNA: TGTGCCAGCAGCGTAGAGAGATCGGGGTGGTTCTCTGGAAACACCATATATTTT. It yields the protein CASSVERSGWFSGNTIYF.

This sequence joins TRBV21-1 and TRBJ1-1. TRBV21-1 is assigned pseudogene status. CDR3 length: 12 residues. CDR3 nucleotide sequence: TGTGCCAGCAAGACGGAGGGTTGGTTTGCTTTCTTT. Its protein product is CASKTEGWFAFF.

DNA for the CDR3: TGTGCCAGCAGTGAGGGGACTAGCGGGAAAGAGACCCAGTACTTC. It encodes CASSEGTSGKETQYF. The chain joins TRBV2 to TRBJ2-5; 13 bases map to TRBD2. The trim removed 3 bases at V and 3 bases at J, leaving 1 base unmatched. Germline V gene lookup returns CDR1 SNHLY and CDR2 FYNNEI. The CDR3 totals 15 residues.

This chain joins TRBV11-2 and TRBJ1-6; tentatively, D is TRBD1 (5 bases). The CDR3 extends over 16 amino acids. V was trimmed by 1 base and J by 4 bases, leaving 11 bases between them. Germline V lookup: CDR1 SGHAT, CDR2 FQNNGV. The CDR3 protein is CASSLVEGTYNSPLHF. For the CDR3, the DNA is TGTGCCAGCAGCTTAGTGGAGGGGACTTATAATTCACCCCTCCACTTT.

The rearrangement joins TRBV5-5 to TRBJ1-1, with TRBD1 as a possible D gene (6 bases). Germline CDR1 SGHKS, CDR2 YYEKEE (reference sequence). CDR3 length: 13 residues. Trimming left V 1 base short and J 4 bases short, with 8 bases between. The CDR3 DNA sequence: TGTGCCAGCAGCTTGCAACAGGGCACTGAAGCTTTCTTT. Translating gives CASSLQQGTEAFF.

This chain links TRBV3-1 (or the pseudogene TRBV3-2) with TRBJ2-5; 8 nucleotides line up with TRBD2. CDR3 length: 13 residues. CDR1 and CDR2 (germline): LGHDT, YNNKEL (reference sequence). The junction had 5 bases not matched to a gene; V was cut back by 8 bases and J by 3 bases. The CDR3 is CASAGGREETQYF. The CDR3 DNA follows: TGTGCCAGCGCGGGGGGAAGGGAAGAGACCCAGTACTTC.

The rearrangement joins TRBV18 to TRBJ1-1, with D possibly matching TRBD1 (6 bases). This CDR3 region has 16 residues. Trimming shortened V by 5 bases and J by 3 bases, and 19 bases separated the two germline ends. Germline V gene sequence: CDR1 KGHSH, CDR2 LQKENI. Here the CDR3 reads CASSSRQDIIDTEAFF. Written as DNA, the CDR3 is TGTGCCAGCTCATCTCGACAGGACATCATCGACACTGAAGCTTTCTTT.

V is TRBV5-1 and J is TRBJ2-1; tentative D call: TRBD1 (6 bases). Deletions cut 2 bases from V and 0 bases from J, with 12 bases between. Germline V gene data show CDR1 as SGHRS and CDR2 as YFSETQ. The CDR3 totals 16 residues. DNA for the CDR3: TGCGCCAGCAGCTTAACCCTGGACAGCTCCTACAATGAGCAGTTCTTC. It codes for CASSLTLDSSYNEQFF.

V usage is TRBV11-3 and J usage is TRBJ2-3; D gene ambiguous. V was shortened by 1 base and J by 0 bases, with 5 bases between the two germline ends. The CDR3 covers 14 residues. Germline V gene lookup returns CDR1 SGHNT and CDR2 YENEEA. CDR3 sequence reads: CASSLVASTDTQYF. The CDR3 bases are TGTGCCAGCAGCTTAGTAGCTAGCACAGATACGCAGTATTTT.

This clone is a singleton in its sample. The chain uses TRBV7-8 and TRBJ2-1; D might be TRBD1 (6 bases). Trimming shortened V by 7 bases and J by 5 bases, and 21 bases separated the two germline ends. The length of the CDR3 is 16 residues. The germline CDR1 and CDR2 sequences are SGHVS and FQNEAQ. As DNA, the CDR3 is TGTGCCAGCATACAATTCAGCCAGGGGCGAGACAATGAGCAGTTCTTC. This encodes CASIQFSQGRDNEQFF.

The chain recombines TRBV10-3 with TRBJ2-7, with 7 bases lining up with TRBD2. J gave up 6 bases and V 3 bases, and 14 bases lay outside the gene matches. CDR3 size: 16 residues. The germline V gene has CDR1 ENHRY and CDR2 SYGVKD. The CDR3 coding sequence is TGTGCCATCAGTGAAAAGGGAGGGCTCGATCCCGCCGAGCAGTACTTC. Protein product: CAISEKGGLDPAEQYF.

The chain links TRBV6-1 to TRBJ1-3; no firm D call. Germline loops: CDR1 MNHNS, CDR2 SASEGT. This CDR3 has 14 amino acids. Trimming shortened V by 2 bases and J by 4 bases, and 9 bases separated the two germline ends. CDR3 sequence reads: CASSESGSGNTIYF. CDR3 nucleotides: TGTGCCAGCAGTGAATCGGGATCCGGAAACACCATATATTTT.

This clone has just a few counts. This chain joins TRBV12-5 and TRBJ1-2, with 10 bases fitting TRBD1. The CDR3 has 15 amino acids. J lost 7 bases, V lost 2 bases, and 7 bases had no gene match. Per germline, CDR1 LGHNT and CDR2 FRNRAP. The CDR3 reads CASGLPDRGRSGYTF. The CDR3 region has the DNA TGTGCTAGTGGTTTGCCGGACAGGGGGAGGTCTGGCTACACCTTC.

This clone was seen only once. The chain employs TRBV4-1 and TRBJ1-2; 8 positions match TRBD1. V dropped 0 bases and J dropped 1; count of bases not matched to a gene: 16. The CDR3 loop spans 20 amino acids. Germline lookup yields CDR1 MGHRA and CDR2 YSYEKL. CDR3 amino acids: CASSQDSSTGASTINYGYTF. The CDR3 coding sequence is TGCGCCAGCAGCCAAGATTCGTCGACAGGGGCGTCAACTATTAACTATGGCTACACCTTC.

A few counts support this clone. This chain links TRBV12-5 with TRBJ1-1; D is unresolved. The CDR3 is made up of 13 amino acids. Germline V gene sequence: CDR1 LGHNT, CDR2 FRNRAP. V lost 7 bases and J 3 bases, leaving 12 bases between the germline ends. Here the CDR3 DNA reads TGTGCTAGTGAAAGGGAGAGGGACACTGAAGCTTTCTTT. This encodes CASERERDTEAFF.

The chain has TRBV28 and TRBJ2-7; perhaps TRBD1 as D (6 bases). Per germline, CDR1 MDHEN and CDR2 SYDVKM. The CDR3 extends over 15 amino acids. The V end was cut by 3 bases, the J end by 3 bases, with 15 bases between. The CDR3: CASSLWGPQGYEQYF. In DNA, the CDR3 is TGTGCCAGCAGTTTGTGGGGGCCTCAGGGCTACGAGCAGTACTTC.